The 6 T cell receptor beta chains below all came from one sample that was sequenced in a study of blood T cell repertoires in COVID-19. Profiling relied on immunoSEQ multiplex PCR, and the TCRdb table lists in-frame clones only, not all of them. Among 130,000 or so clones, about 86% were seen once, and the ten largest hold around 8.4%. Sequencing was done on a sample of peripheral blood. The receptors here all came from a woman aged 60 to 75 with acute or convalescent COVID-19.

The V call is TRBV18, the J call TRBJ1-1; 10 bases map to TRBD1. The CDR3 covers 16 residues. The junction had 8 bases not matched to a gene; V was cut back by 4 bases and J by 3 bases. The germline V gene encodes CDR1 KGHSH and CDR2 LQKENI. The CDR3: CASSLDGTGADTEAFF. CDR3 DNA sequence: TGTGCCAGCTCACTCGACGGGACAGGGGCGGACACTGAAGCTTTCTTT.

The V gene is TRBV19, the J gene TRBJ1-5, with a tentative D call TRBD1 (5 bases). Per the germline V gene, CDR1 is LNHDA and CDR2 is SQIVND (reference sequence). V lost 5 bases, J lost 3 bases, and 11 bases lay in between. CDR3 length: 14 residues. CDR3 coding DNA: TGTGCCAGTAGTCCAGGACAATTCAATCAGCCCCAGCATTTT. Encoded protein: CASSPGQFNQPQHF.

The rearrangement joins TRBV30 to TRBJ1-6, with D possibly TRBD1 on 5 matching bases. The CDR3 extends over 17 amino acids. CDR1 is GTSNPN and CDR2 is SVGIG in the germline V gene (reference sequence). With 4 bases removed from V and 2 bases from J, the gap between germline ends came to 18 bases. This chain's CDR3 is CAWNPMGRVAYNSPLHF. CDR3 DNA: TGTGCCTGGAACCCCATGGGCAGGGTGGCCTATAATTCACCCCTCCACTTT.

As concerns this clone: Other DNA sequences in this specimen translate into the identical CDR3. The V call is TRBV18, the J call TRBJ2-5; D is ambiguous. Germline assignment: CDR1 KGHSH and CDR2 LQKENI. The V and J ends lost 6 bases and 1 base respectively, with 9 bases between them. The CDR3 sequence is 13 residues long. The CDR3 nucleotides read TGTGCCAGCTCGCCCGGAGTCCAAGAGACCCAGTACTTC. Residues: CASSPGVQETQYF. Based on the CDR3 plus reference TRBV18 and TRBJ2-5, the full variable domain is NAGVMQNPRHLVRRRGQEARLRCSPMKGHSHVYWYRQLPEEGLKFMVYLQKENIIDESGMPKERFSAEFPKEGPSILRIQQVVRGDSAAYFCASSPGVQETQYFGPGTRLLVL.

The CDR3 is CSAATGTGDDEQYF. For the CDR3, the DNA is TGCAGCGCCGCCACCGGGACAGGGGACGACGAGCAGTACTTC. This sequence joins TRBV29-1 and TRBJ2-7; TRBD1 agrees at 10 bases. Germline V gene data show CDR1 as SQVTM and CDR2 as ANQGSEA. J was trimmed by 5 bases and V by 7 bases; bases with no gene match: 11. The CDR3 runs 14 residues.

This clone showed up many times. The V gene is TRBV30, the J gene TRBJ1-1; 7 bases map to TRBD1. Germline CDR1 and CDR2: GTSNPN and SVGIG (reference sequence). The CDR3 loop spans 15 amino acids. Trimming cost V 1 base and J 1 base; bases outside gene matches: 6. The CDR3 DNA is TGTGCCTGGAGTGACTTGGGACAGCAGAACACTGAAGCTTTCTTT. This translates into CAWSDLGQQNTEAFF.